This is a list of T cell receptor beta chains from one sample in a study of identical twins. MiXCR, applied by TCRdb to the 5' RACE reads, yields one record per CDR3 protein. In the table there are about 460,000 distinct CDR3 sequences, around 14% of which are singletons. These data also formed part of another study, on yellow fever vaccine responses in identical twins.

Sequences were obtained from CD4+ T cells sorted from blood. These receptors all stem from a woman aged 18 to 35 in good health. CDR3s include the opening cysteine and the closing phenylalanine or tryptophan. The D gene is left open where the match is weak. Clone size is not always given. Where it is, it says once, few, many or a class for expanded clones.

>TRBJ1-1|NA|TRBV4-2|TRBD1
CASSQGDRDVTEAFF
TGTGCCAGCAGCCAAGGGGACAGGGACGTCACTGAAGCTTTCTTT
>TRBJ2-5|few|TRBV10-3|NA
CAINGAEGQRIQETQYF
TGTGCCATCAATGGGGCGGAAGGACAACGAATCCAAGAGACCCAGTACTTC
>TRBJ2-7|NA|TRBV27|TRBD2
CASSSSGRSSYEQYF
TGTGCCAGCAGTTCTAGCGGTAGGAGCTCCTACGAGCAGTACTTC
>TRBJ2-1|NA|TRBV7-9|NA
CASSHPTINEQFF
TGTGCCAGCAGCCATCCCACTATAAATGAGCAGTTCTTC
>TRBJ2-1|NA|TRBV20-1|TRBD1
CSAGQGAGEQFF
TGCAGTGCGGGACAGGGGGCTGGTGAGCAGTTCTTC
>TRBJ1-1|many|TRBV5-1|NA
CASSLEWRAEAFF
TGCGCCAGCAGCTTGGAATGGAGGGCTGAAGCTTTCTTT
>TRBJ2-7|few|TRBV6-1|TRBD1
CASSAPGTGTYEQYF
TGTGCCAGCAGCGCTCCCGGGACAGGGACCTACGAGCAGTACTTC
>TRBJ1-5|many|TRBV2|NA
CASSEDGNQPQHF
TGTGCCAGCAGTGAAGACGGAAATCAGCCCCAGCATTTT
>TRBJ2-3|many|TRBV27|NA
CASSFWRTNTDTQYF
TGTGCCAGCAGTTTTTGGCGGACAAACACAGATACGCAGTATTTT
>TRBJ2-7|few|TRBV6-1|NA
CASNGGDRETYEQYF
TGTGCCAGCAACGGGGGCGACAGGGAAACCTACGAGCAGTACTTC
>TRBJ2-7|many|TRBV12-3/TRBV12-4|NA
CASSLHSYEQYF
TGTGCCAGCAGTTTGCACTCCTACGAGCAGTACTTC
>TRBJ1-1|few|TRBV20-1|TRBD1
CSELGTGGRDTEAFF
TGCAGTGAACTCGGGACAGGGGGCAGGGACACTGAAGCTTTCTTT
>TRBJ1-6|NA|TRBV28|NA
CASSFFRDNSPLHF
TGTGCCAGCAGTTTTTTTAGGGATAATTCACCCCTCCACTTT
>TRBJ2-1|few|TRBV5-1|TRBD2
CASSLVSSGNSYNEQFF
TGCGCCAGCAGCTTGGTTTCTAGCGGGAACTCCTACAATGAGCAGTTCTTC
>TRBJ2-1|NA|TRBV27|NA
CASSSGGGGWENEQFF
TGTGCCAGCAGTTCGGGTGGTGGGGGGTGGGAGAATGAGCAGTTCTTC
>TRBJ2-7|few|TRBV20-1|NA
CSATGYRDEQYF
TGCAGTGCTACAGGGTACAGGGACGAGCAGTACTTC
>TRBJ2-3|NA|TRBV5-1|TRBD1
CASSRGTGVTDTQYF
TGCGCCAGCAGCCGGGGGACAGGGGTCACAGATACGCAGTATTTT
>TRBJ2-5|NA|TRBV10-3|NA
CAISRRQNQETQYF
TGTGCCATCAGTCGACGACAGAACCAAGAGACCCAGTACTTC
>TRBJ1-4|NA|TRBV12-3/TRBV12-4|NA
CASSPLGTLNEKLFF
TGTGCCAGCAGTCCACTCGGGACACTTAATGAAAAACTGTTTTTT
>TRBJ1-4|NA|TRBV5-1|NA
CASSLTGQGEKLLF
TGCGCCAGCAGCTTAACAGGGCAGGGTGAAAAACTGCTTTTT
>TRBJ2-2|few|TRBV4-3|TRBD2
CASTRIGTKNTGELFF
TGCGCCAGCACACGTATCGGGACTAAGAACACCGGGGAGCTGTTTTTT
>TRBJ2-1|NA|TRBV20-1|TRBD2
CSARQAGGSSSYNEQFF
TGCAGTGCTAGACAAGCGGGGGGTTCGAGCTCCTACAATGAGCAGTTCTTC
>TRBJ2-1|NA|TRBV7-9|TRBD1
CASSLGPRGRSYNEQFF
TGTGCCAGCAGCTTGGGCCCCAGGGGGCGGTCCTACAATGAGCAGTTCTTC
>TRBJ2-5|NA|TRBV30|TRBD2
CAWRVGLAGVETQYF
TGTGCCTGGAGGGTGGGACTAGCGGGAGTAGAGACCCAGTACTTC
>TRBJ2-1|NA|TRBV3-1|NA
CASSPERGNYNEQFF
TGTGCCAGCAGCCCGGAGAGGGGAAATTACAATGAGCAGTTCTTC
>TRBJ2-1|few|TRBV6-5|NA
CASSYTGGGTQPEFF
TGTGCCAGCAGTTACACGGGGGGAGGGACACAACCAGAGTTCTTC
>TRBJ2-7|once|TRBV6-2/TRBV6-3|NA
CASTDVGAYEQYF
TGTGCCAGCACCGATGTCGGGGCCTACGAGCAGTACTTC
>TRBJ2-1|NA|TRBV18|NA
CASSPFNGSMEQFF
TGTGCCAGCTCACCATTTAACGGCTCAATGGAGCAGTTCTTC
>TRBJ2-2|NA|TRBV15|NA
CATSREAGNTGELFF
TGTGCCACCAGCAGAGAGGCGGGGAACACCGGGGAGCTGTTTTTT
>TRBJ2-2|few|TRBV20-1|NA
CSAPGGPTGELFF
TGCAGTGCCCCCGGGGGGCCCACCGGGGAGCTGTTTTTT
>TRBJ2-5|NA|TRBV29-1|NA
CSVNRGGETQYF
TGCAGCGTAAACAGGGGAGGGGAGACCCAGTACTTC
>TRBJ2-3|few|TRBV6-2/TRBV6-3|NA
CASRRSFWGSSTDTQYF
TGTGCCAGCAGACGGTCTTTTTGGGGATCTAGCACAGATACGCAGTATTTT
>TRBJ2-3|few|TRBV4-2|TRBD2
CASSQVGRAGTTDTQYF
TGTGCCAGCAGCCAAGTAGGGAGAGCGGGGACCACAGATACGCAGTATTTT
>TRBJ2-1|NA|TRBV19|TRBD1
CASSIQGTGLWGEQFF
TGTGCCAGTAGTATTCAGGGGACAGGCCTGTGGGGTGAGCAGTTCTTC
>TRBJ2-7|few|TRBV27|TRBD1
CASSKPGQGNYEQYF
TGTGCCAGCAGCAAACCGGGACAGGGGAACTACGAGCAGTACTTC
>TRBJ1-4|few|TRBV6-1|NA
CASSLRAIGEKLFF
TGTGCCAGCTCATTACGTGCAATAGGGGAAAAACTGTTTTTT
>TRBJ2-7|many|TRBV7-3|NA
CASSFPGYEQYF
TGTGCCAGCAGCTTCCCGGGCTACGAGCAGTACTTC
>TRBJ2-7|NA|TRBV7-8|TRBD1
CASSIRDSSYEQYF
TGTGCCAGCAGCATAAGGGACAGCTCCTACGAGCAGTACTTC
>TRBJ1-1|NA|TRBV18|NA
CASSPHADSTEAFF
TGTGCCAGCTCACCACACGCGGACAGCACTGAAGCTTTCTTT
>TRBJ2-3|few|TRBV3-1|NA
CASSQGQRGTDTQYF
TGTGCCAGCAGCCAAGGCCAGCGGGGCACAGATACGCAGTATTTT
>TRBJ2-1|NA|TRBV20-1|NA
CSAPPPGISYNEQFF
TGCAGTGCTCCGCCCCCTGGAATTTCCTACAATGAGCAGTTCTTC
>TRBJ2-7|NA|TRBV5-1|NA
CASSRADNYEQYF
TGCGCCAGCAGCCGGGCGGACAACTACGAGCAGTACTTC
>TRBJ2-7|NA|TRBV5-5|TRBD1
CASSLLGQGSYEQYF
TGTGCCAGCAGCTTGTTAGGACAGGGGTCCTACGAGCAGTACTTC
>TRBJ1-3|many|TRBV28|TRBD1
CASSTGTVFLYF
TGTGCCAGCAGTACGGGGACAGTCTTTTTGTATTTT
>TRBJ2-3|many|TRBV5-1|NA
CASSLGERTDTQYF
TGCGCCAGCAGCTTGGGGGAGAGGACAGATACGCAGTATTTT
>TRBJ2-7|few|TRBV5-5|TRBD1
CASSLARGRPYEQYF
TGTGCCAGCAGCTTGGCTAGGGGGCGACCCTACGAGCAGTACTTC
>TRBJ2-5|many|TRBV12-3/TRBV12-4|NA
CASSRLTPAQETQYF
TGTGCCAGCAGTCGATTAACGCCCGCCCAAGAGACCCAGTACTTC
>TRBJ2-7|many|TRBV20-1|NA
CSALGGILLYEQYF
TGCAGTGCTCTAGGGGGGATTCTACTCTACGAGCAGTACTTC
>TRBJ2-3|few|TRBV3-1|NA
CASSQGGHTQYF
TGTGCCAGCAGCCAAGGGGGGCATACGCAGTATTTT
>TRBJ1-2|NA|TRBV28|TRBD1
CASRTAGQGAGGYTF
TGTGCCAGCAGGACGGCCGGACAGGGGGCTGGCGGCTACACCTTC